The clone carrying this T cell receptor (beta chain) appeared a single time. Patients at the Seattle site were enrolled during active infection and followed longitudinally. Using immunoSEQ multiplex PCR, the repertoire was profiled, and TCRdb retains in-frame clones only, with some absent. The sample has 250,000 to 350,000 clones, roughly 83% seen once. The data are from a study of blood T cell repertoires in COVID-19. The overall study: Samples taken during acute and convalescent COVID-19 were collected in the United States, Italy and Spain. In each case, the material was cDNA or gDNA derived from T cells, B-cell-depleted T cells, or PBMCs.

The CDR3 runs to 13 residues. Trimming removed 5 bases at V and 7 bases at J, with 12 bases between. CDR1 is MNHEY, CDR2 SMNVEV, per germline (reference sequence). Material for sequencing was peripheral blood. This TCR derives from a human donor with COVID-19, enrolled during active disease. The donor label of this sample is uncertain. The chain recombines TRBV27 with TRBJ2-4; possible D gene TRBD1, 6 bases. Here the CDR3 reads CASSPLRGNIQYF. CDR3 DNA sequence: TGTGCCAGCAGTCCTCTGAGGGGGAACATTCAGTACTTC.